One sample yielded the 13 T cell receptor beta chains listed below, sequenced in a study of blood T cell repertoires in COVID-19. TCRdb's table, derived via immunoSEQ multiplex PCR, lists solely in-frame clones and lacks some. The sample holds 250,000 or so clones, roughly nine tenths seen once. The sequencing sample was made of PBMCs or T cells enriched from blood (not recorded which). These receptors were collected from a human donor in a cohort exposed to, infected with or recovered from COVID-19 (not recorded which). The donor label of this sample is uncertain.

The chain couples TRBV11-2 to TRBJ2-1; D gene uncertain. Germline loops: CDR1 SGHAT, CDR2 FQNNGV. The V end lost 1 base, the J end lost 5 bases, and 21 bases lay between the germline ends. The CDR3 spans 18 residues. This CDR3 is CASSLGPGMAGVNNEQFF. The CDR3 DNA is TGTGCCAGCAGCTTAGGTCCCGGAATGGCCGGAGTAAACAATGAGCAGTTCTTC.

The chain employs TRBV9 and TRBJ2-1, with 10 positions matching TRBD2. Per germline, CDR1 SGDLS and CDR2 YYNGEE. The CDR3 runs 16 residues. Trimming took 0 bases from V and 12 from J; bases not matched to a gene: 12. CDR3 DNA: TGTGCCAGCAGCGTAGGGGTAGCGGGGGGCCCCCATAGGCAGTTCTTC. Translating gives CASSVGVAGGPHRQFF.

The rearrangement links TRBV7-9 to TRBJ2-7; D perhaps matches TRBD1 (6 bases). The CDR3 runs 16 residues. The V gene lost 0 bases and the J gene lost 6 bases, with 18 bases spanning the gap. Germline values: CDR1 SEHNR, CDR2 FQNEAQ (reference sequence). The CDR3 DNA follows: TGTGCCAGCAGCTTAGCCGGGACACAACTTGCTGGCGAGCAGTACTTC. It specifies CASSLAGTQLAGEQYF.

The chain recombines TRBV25-1 with TRBJ2-6; D is unclear. This CDR3 contains 12 residues. CDR1 is MGHDK and CDR2 is SYGVNS in the germline V gene. V gave up 7 bases and J gave up 4 bases, with 5 bases separating them. CDR3 region: CASTRGANVLTF. The CDR3 nucleotides read TGTGCCAGCACTCGGGGGGCCAACGTCCTGACTTTC.

The chain carries TRBV5-1 and TRBJ2-5; 8 nucleotides match TRBD1. The CDR3 covers 16 residues. Unmatched junction bases numbered 8, after V lost 2 bases and J lost 2 bases. Germline V lookup: CDR1 SGHRS, CDR2 YFSETQ. The CDR3: CASSLGLGQGQETQYF. Written as DNA, the CDR3 is TGCGCCAGCAGCTTAGGACTTGGACAGGGACAAGAGACCCAGTACTTC.

CDR3 protein: CASSYSSDRGVTYEQYF. The CDR3 nucleotides are TGTGCCAGCAGTTACTCGAGCGACAGGGGGGTTACCTACGAGCAGTACTTC. The rearrangement joins TRBV6-2 or TRBV6-3 to TRBJ2-7, with 9 bases lining up with TRBD1. This CDR3 has 17 amino acids. Germline CDR1 is MNHEY and CDR2 is SVGEGT. V dropped 0 bases and J dropped 2; count of bases not matched to a gene: 8.

The V gene is TRBV30, the J gene TRBJ1-2; 8 bases align to TRBD1. V shed 3 bases and J 5 bases; nucleotides not matched to a gene: 8. The CDR3 extends over 14 amino acids. CDR1 is GTSNPN and CDR2 is SVGIG in the germline V gene (reference sequence). Here the CDR3 reads CAWSETGVEYGYTF. The CDR3 DNA reads as TGTGCCTGGAGCGAGACAGGGGTCGAATATGGCTACACCTTC.

The chain recombines TRBV10-3 with TRBJ2-3, with D maybe TRBD2 (6 bases). V was clipped by 10 bases and J by 5 bases, with 19 bases between them. There are 14 residues in the CDR3. Germline CDR1 reads ENHRY; CDR2 reads SYGVKD. Here the CDR3 reads CATRGAPRQDTQYF. The CDR3 DNA reads TGTGCCACGCGGGGAGCCCCGCGTCAAGATACGCAGTATTTT.

V gene TRBV7-3 combines with J gene TRBJ2-3; 10 nucleotides agree with TRBD2. CDR3 length: 14 residues. Germline loops: CDR1 SGHTA, CDR2 FQGTGA. The V and J ends lost 2 bases and 8 bases, in that order; junction bases with no gene match: 4. The CDR3 DNA is TGTGCCAGCAGCTTACTAGCGGGGGTATCTACGCAGTATTTT. Protein sequence: CASSLLAGVSTQYF. The variable domain in full, completed from reference TRBV7-3 and TRBJ2-3, reads GAGVSQTPSNKVTEKGKYVELRCDPISGHTALYWYRQSLGQGPEFLIYFQGTGAADDSGLPNDRFFAVRPEGSVSTLKIQRTERGDSAVYLCASSLLAGVSTQYFGPGTRLTVL.

The CDR3 sequence is CASSQPRTGFYGYTF. CDR3 coding DNA: TGTGCCAGCAGCCAGCCCAGGACAGGCTTCTATGGCTACACCTTC. The chain has TRBV4-2 and TRBJ1-2; TRBD1 aligns across 7 bases. Looked up from germline, CDR1 is LGHNA and CDR2 is YNFKEQ. The junction had 8 bases not matched to a gene; V was cut back by 3 bases and J by 4 bases. This CDR3 has 15 amino acids.

This chain connects TRBV11-2 to TRBJ1-1, with D perhaps matching TRBD1 (6 bases). V shed 1 base and J shed 5 bases, with 11 bases lying between them. CDR3 length: 14 residues. In germline, CDR1 is SGHAT, CDR2 FQNNGV. DNA of the CDR3: TGTGCCAGCAGCTTAGTAGGGGGGGGGACTGAAGCTTTCTTT. Its translation is CASSLVGGGTEAFF. The entire variable domain, with the rest obtained from reference TRBV11-2 and TRBJ1-1, is as follows: EAGVAQSPRYKIIEKRQSVAFWCNPISGHATLYWYQQILGQGPKLLIQFQNNGVVDDSQLPKDRFSAERLKGVDSTLKIQPAKLEDSAVYLCASSLVGGGTEAFFGQGTRLTVV.

This chain uses TRBV30 with TRBJ2-2; 8 bases agree with TRBD2. The CDR3 has 15 amino acids. Germline CDR1 is GTSNPN and CDR2 is SVGIG (reference sequence). J lost 0 bases, V lost 8 bases, and 8 bases had no gene match. CDR3 in amino acids: CAGRIGGANTGELFF. DNA for the CDR3: TGTGCCGGAAGGATCGGGGGGGCGAACACCGGGGAGCTGTTTTTT.

The CDR3 protein is CASSIGRRANYGYTF. CDR3 bases: TGTGCCAGTAGTATAGGGCGGAGAGCTAACTATGGCTACACCTTC. The chain is built from TRBV19 and TRBJ1-2; D not resolved. In germline, CDR1 is LNHDA, CDR2 SQIVND (reference sequence). Trimming removed 1 base from V and 0 bases from J, with 9 bases in between. The CDR3 contains 15 residues.